Below, 9 T cell receptor beta chains from the same sample are listed, as sequenced in a study of response to subunit inactivated influenza vaccine. TCRdb re-called the RT-PCR reads with MiXCR, one entry per CDR3 protein. The sample carries around 320,000 distinct CDR3 sequences, approximately 21% recorded once. Sequences were derived from PBMCs from blood, sampled 21 months after vaccination. All receptors come from a man aged 45 to 75 who received an inactivated influenza vaccine.

The table lists this clonotype with a few counts. The CDR3 sequence is CASRLTGGQGNTEAFF. The CDR3 bases are TGTGCCAGCAGGCTGACAGGGGGCCAAGGGAACACTGAAGCTTTCTTT. The chain employs TRBV5-6 and TRBJ1-1, with 10 bases lining up with TRBD1. Germline lookup yields CDR1 SGHDT and CDR2 YYEEEE. V lost 5 bases to trimming and J lost 1 base; unmatched junction nucleotides: 8. The CDR3 extends over 16 amino acids.

This rearrangement joins TRBV5-1 to TRBJ2-5; D is perhaps TRBD2 (6 bases). There are 15 residues in the CDR3. Germline V gene sequence: CDR1 SGHRS, CDR2 YFSETQ. Deletions cut 4 bases from V and 5 bases from J, with 18 bases between. The CDR3 DNA sequence: TGCGCCAGCAGCAGTGGGCCTAGCGACTTGGAGACCCAGTACTTC. This encodes CASSSGPSDLETQYF.

This clonotype occurred a few times. V and J are TRBV20-1 and TRBJ1-5; 8 bases agree with TRBD1. The CDR3 is 14 residues long. J was trimmed by 0 bases and V by 5 bases; bases with no gene match: 3. Germline loops: CDR1 DFQATT, CDR2 SNEGSKA (reference sequence). This CDR3 reads CSALQGGSNQPQHF. In nucleotides, the CDR3 is TGCAGTGCTTTACAGGGGGGTAGCAATCAGCCCCAGCATTTT.

This rearrangement joins TRBV15 to TRBJ1-2; D is unclear. This CDR3 region has 15 residues. Germline V gene sequence: CDR1 LNHNV, CDR2 YYDKDF (reference sequence). V was trimmed by 0 bases and J by 1 base, leaving 9 bases between them. The CDR3 is CATSRESGYNYGYTF. The CDR3 DNA reads TGTGCCACCAGCAGAGAATCAGGCTATAACTATGGCTACACCTTC. Together with reference TRBV15 and TRBJ1-2, the CDR3 gives the full variable domain: DAMVIQNPRYQVTQFGKPVTLSCSQTLNHNVMYWYQQKSSQAPKLLFHYYDKDFNNEADTPDNFQSRRPNTSFCFLDIRSPGLGDTAMYLCATSRESGYNYGYTFGSGTRLTVV.

This clonotype was picked up a small number of times. The V gene is TRBV7-9, the J gene TRBJ1-4; D call uncertain. CDR3 length: 12 amino acids. Trimming removed 5 bases at V and 3 bases at J, with 4 bases between. The V gene's germline CDR1 is SEHNR and CDR2 FQNEAQ (reference sequence). The CDR3 DNA reads TGTGCCAGCAGCCCCCCTAATGAAAAACTGTTTTTT. It specifies CASSPPNEKLFF. The whole variable domain, filled in from reference TRBV7-9 and TRBJ1-4, reads DTGVSQNPRHKITKRGQNVTFRCDPISEHNRLYWYRQTLGQGPEFLTYFQNEAQLEKSRLLSDRFSAERPKGSFSTLEIQRTEQGDSAMYLCASSPPNEKLFFGSGTQLSVL.

The chain recombines TRBV4-3 with TRBJ1-2; possibly TRBD1 for D (5 bases). The CDR3 runs 15 residues. Trimming left V 0 bases short and J 3 bases short, with 11 bases between. Germline CDR1 and CDR2: LGHNA and YSLEER. This CDR3 reads CASSQDETGDYGYTF. CDR3 in DNA: TGCGCCAGCAGCCAAGATGAAACGGGGGACTATGGCTACACCTTC.

CDR3 DNA: TGCGCCAGCAGCTTGTCGCCGTCAGGGGCTTACGAGCAGTACTTC. Translation: CASSLSPSGAYEQYF. The rearrangement links TRBV5-1 to TRBJ2-7, with D possibly matching TRBD1 (6 bases). There are 15 residues in the CDR3. The ends were cut back, 1 base at V and 4 bases at J, with 15 bases in the middle. The germline V gene encodes CDR1 SGHRS and CDR2 YFSETQ.

The rearrangement joins TRBV5-1 to TRBJ1-1; no reliable D call. The CDR3 is made up of 11 amino acids. V lost 7 bases and J lost 2, with 6 bases in between. Germline CDR1 reads SGHRS; CDR2 reads YFSETQ. CDR3 coding DNA: TGCGCCAGCCAACTTAACACTGAAGCTTTCTTT. It encodes CASQLNTEAFF.

This clonotype occurred a few times. The rearrangement links TRBV20-1 to TRBJ2-2; D unclear. Germline V gene lookup returns CDR1 DFQATT and CDR2 SNEGSKA (reference sequence). This CDR3 comprises 12 residues. Trimming took off 0 bases at V and 7 bases at J, with 6 bases between the two ends. The CDR3, as DNA: TGCAGTGCTAGAGATGTTAGCGGGGAGCTGTTTTTT. Translating gives CSARDVSGELFF.